These 8 T cell receptor beta chains came from one sample sequenced in a study of T cell clonality in common variable immunodeficiency. Broader study findings: Fewer deletions and N-nucleotide insertions were reportedly seen in common variable immunodeficiency TCR beta sequences.

Measured with immunoSEQ multiplex PCR; TCRdb has only the in-frame clones, and not every one. In total the sample includes 25,000 to 35,000 clones, none of them seen once. No cognate antigen is known for these TCRs. Input material: peripheral blood mononuclear cells. These receptors all come from a human donor with common variable immunodeficiency.

This clone was found a few times. The read finishes 3 residues shy of the CDR3 end, and the germline J gene is used to complete it. The chain employs TRBV2 and TRBJ1-6, with D hard to call. Germline loops: CDR1 SNHLY, CDR2 FYNNEI. The CDR3 is 14 residues long. Trimming removed 10 bases at V and 0 bases at J, with 10 bases between. Partial CDR3 DNA: TGTGCCAATTCGAAGGCCTCCTATAATTCACCC. It translates to CANSKASYNSP. The whole CDR3 sequence is CANSKASYNSPLHF.

In this sample, this clone turned up a few times. CDR3 loop: CASSRDRAYFSNQPQHF. CDR3 DNA, as far as it was read: TGTGCCAGTAGTAGGGACAGGGCTTACTTTAGCAATCAGCCC. The chain recombines TRBV19 with TRBJ1-5; 9 bases match TRBD1. Read data end 3 residues before the CDR3 end; the end is taken from the germline J gene. CDR3 length: 17 residues. V dropped 4 bases and J dropped 0; count of bases not matched to a gene: 7. From germline, CDR1 is LNHDA and CDR2 SQIVND (reference sequence).

This clone was seen at least ten times. Sequencing ends 3 residues short of the CDR3 end; the germline J gene provides the rest. V usage is TRBV18 and J usage is TRBJ1-5; TRBD1 aligns across 11 bases. The CDR3 spans 17 residues. V dropped 6 bases and J dropped 0; count of bases not matched to a gene: 7. In germline, CDR1 is KGHSH, CDR2 LQKENI. CDR3 loop: CASSPRDRGSSNQPQHF. The part of the CDR3 DNA that was read is TGTGCCAGCTCTCCCCGGGACAGGGGGAGTAGCAATCAGCCC. Full variable domain (remainder filled in from reference TRBV18 and TRBJ1-5): NAGVMQNPRHLVRRRGQEARLRCSPMKGHSHVYWYRQLPEEGLKFMVYLQKENIIDESGMPKERFSAEFPKEGPSILRIQQVVRGDSAAYFCASSPRDRGSSNQPQHFGDGTRLSIL.

This clone was picked up a small number of times. CDR3 DNA (partial): TGTGCCAGCAGCGTTGACAGGGTGGAGACCGGGGAG. Its protein product is CASSVDRVETGE. The CDR3 reads in full as CASSVDRVETGELFF. The chain joins TRBV7-2 to TRBJ2-2; 7 nucleotides line up with TRBD1. Read coverage stops 3 residues before the CDR3 terminus; the germline J gene supplies the remainder. This CDR3 contains 15 residues. Looked up from germline, CDR1 is SGHTA and CDR2 is FQGNSA. Trimming cost V 5 bases and J 5 bases; bases outside gene matches: 8.

As regards this clone: With the read ending 3 residues before the CDR3 end, the germline J gene is used to fill in that end. The genes are TRBV19 and TRBJ2-6; TRBD1 might be the D (5 bases). Trimming left V 6 bases short and J 2 bases short, with 14 bases between. From germline, CDR1 is LNHDA and CDR2 SQIVND (reference sequence). This CDR3 region has 16 residues. CDR3 in amino acids: CASRDLAGTGANVLTF. Incomplete CDR3 DNA: TGTGCCAGTAGGGATCTGGCAGGGACTGGGGCCAACGTC.

This clone was seen only a few times. The CDR3 goes on 3 residues after the read ends, and that part is filled in from the germline J gene. The J gene is TRBJ2-2, the V gene TRBV6-2 or TRBV6-3, with TRBD1 as a possible D gene (5 bases). The germline V gene encodes CDR1 MNHEY and CDR2 SVGEGT. V was clipped by 7 bases and J by 1 base, with 10 bases between them. The CDR3 sequence is 14 residues long. The CDR3: CASTPTGNTGELFF. CDR3 bases read: TGTGCCAGCACCCCTACAGGGAACACCGGGGAG.

As for this clone: Read data end 3 residues before the CDR3 end; the end is taken from the germline J gene. The chain employs TRBV29-1 and TRBJ1-5, with 9 positions matching TRBD1. V lost 7 bases and J lost 6; bases outside the gene matches: 7. CDR3 length: 13 amino acids. The V gene's germline CDR1 is SQVTM and CDR2 ANQGSEA. Here the CDR3 reads CSAGQGTGQPQHF. The DNA read from the CDR3 is TGCAGCGCCGGACAGGGGACGGGTCAGCCC. The variable domain in full, with the rest retrieved from reference TRBV29-1 and TRBJ1-5, is SAVISQKPSRDICQRGTSLTIQCQVDSQVTMMFWYRQQPGQSLTLIATANQGSEATYESGFVIDKFPISRPNLTFSTLTVSNMSPEDSSIYLCSAGQGTGQPQHFGDGTRLSIL.

This clone was observed a handful of times. The read gets to within 3 residues of the CDR3 end, and the germline J gene fills in the rest. The rearrangement links TRBV18 to TRBJ1-1, with D possibly matching TRBD1 (6 bases). V was trimmed by 3 bases and J by 0 bases, leaving 11 bases between them. This CDR3 is 15 amino acids long. Germline loops: CDR1 KGHSH, CDR2 LQKENI. The part of the CDR3 DNA that was read is TGTGCCAGCTCACCTACAGGGACATTGAACACTGAA. As protein: CASSPTGTLNTE. The whole CDR3 is CASSPTGTLNTEAFF.